The 17 T cell receptor beta chains reported below all come from one sample, sequenced in a study of CD8 T cells in ankylosing spondylitis. TCRdb analysed the 5' RACE reads with MiXCR anew, one entry per CDR3 protein. The table has about 240,000 distinct CDR3 sequences, around 9.2% seen once; the top ten hold 6.5% to 7%. Source material: blood, either unsorted or a sorted T cell fraction (not recorded which). These receptor sequences come from a male donor with ankylosing spondylitis or in good health (not recorded which).

Many counts were recorded for this clonotype. This chain uses TRBV21-1 with TRBJ2-7; no DNA check was done on the table's D call, TRBD1. TRBV21-1 represents a pseudogene. The CDR3 contains 15 residues. The CDR3 reads CASSKGDRVIYEQYF. The CDR3 nucleotides read TGTGCCAGCAGCAAAGGGGACAGGGTCATCTACGAGCAGTACTTC.

This chain connects TRBV7-2 to TRBJ2-1; 10 positions match TRBD2. This CDR3 has 14 amino acids. The V gene's germline CDR1 is SGHTA and CDR2 FQGNSA. V trimming: 7 bases; J trimming: 4 bases; junction bases outside the gene matches: 4. CDR3 coding DNA: TGTGCCAGCACACGGACTAGCGGTTACAATGAGCAGTTCTTC. This translates into CASTRTSGYNEQFF.

This clonotype was observed at least ten times. The chain combines TRBV5-1 with TRBJ2-3; no firm D call. V dropped 0 bases and J dropped 4 bases, with 12 bases sitting between them. The CDR3 has 15 residues. Germline V gene lookup returns CDR1 SGHRS and CDR2 YFSETQ. This chain's CDR3 is CASSLALWNADTQYF. The CDR3, as DNA: TGCGCCAGCAGCTTGGCCTTGTGGAACGCAGATACGCAGTATTTT.

This clonotype was detected many times. The CDR3 protein is CASTSSGRAGNEQFF. The CDR3 region has the DNA TGCGCCAGCACTTCTAGCGGGAGGGCGGGCAATGAGCAGTTCTTC. The genes are TRBV10-2 and TRBJ2-1; 12 bases match TRBD2. The length of the CDR3 is 15 residues. Germline V lookup: CDR1 WSHSY, CDR2 SAAADI. V lost 7 bases, J lost 6 bases, and 7 bases stayed unmatched.

J is TRBJ2-1 and V is TRBV7-2; the match to TRBD2 covers 11 bases. V lost 3 bases and J lost 6; bases outside the gene matches: 10. The CDR3 contains 17 residues. CDR1 and CDR2 (germline): SGHTA, FQGNSA. CDR3 sequence: CASSLGSGGVLSNEQFF. The DNA of the CDR3 is TGTGCCAGCAGCTTGGGTAGCGGGGGGGTCCTCTCCAATGAGCAGTTCTTC.

A single count supports this clonotype. This chain links TRBV7-2 with TRBJ1-1, with D unclear. The CDR3 is 14 residues long. Germline assignment: CDR1 SGHTA and CDR2 FQGNSA. Deletions cut 6 bases from V and 6 bases from J, with 17 bases between. The CDR3 region is CASRIGGGNPEAFF. Written as DNA, the CDR3 is TGTGCCAGCAGGATTGGCGGAGGAAATCCTGAAGCTTTCTTT.

Of note for this clonotype: This may stem from a read error, because a much larger clone lies one nucleotide away. The chain uses TRBV3-1 and TRBJ2-1; 11 nucleotides agree with TRBD2. The germline gives CDR1 LGHDT, CDR2 YNNKEL (reference sequence). After removal of 7 bases from V and 7 bases from J, the junction contained 9 bases not matched to a gene. The CDR3 loop spans 15 amino acids. In DNA, the CDR3 is TGTGCCAGCACCCGAATAGCGGGGGGGAAAAATGAGCAGTTCTTC. Its translation is CASTRIAGGKNEQFF.

There are a few counts of this clonotype. V and J are TRBV25-1 and TRBJ2-5, with 8 nucleotides matching TRBD1. After removal of 3 bases from V and 4 bases from J, the junction contained 4 bases not matched to a gene. Germline-derived CDR1 and CDR2 are MGHDK and SYGVNS. This CDR3 region has 14 residues. The CDR3 bases are TGTGCCAGCAGTGAGACAGGGGCGGGAGAGACCCAGTACTTC. It specifies CASSETGAGETQYF.

The table lists this clonotype with many counts. This rearrangement joins TRBV5-6 to TRBJ1-1; D is ambiguous. The CDR3 runs to 13 residues. The V gene lost 1 base and the J gene lost 4 bases, with 8 bases spanning the gap. In germline, CDR1 is SGHDT, CDR2 YYEEEE. The CDR3 loop reads CASSLMRGTEAFF. The CDR3, as DNA: TGTGCCAGCAGCTTGATGCGTGGCACTGAAGCTTTCTTT.

Ten or more counts support this clonotype. The CDR3 loop reads CASSDSDSPNTGELFF. The CDR3 bases are TGTGCCAGCAGTGACTCGGACAGCCCGAACACCGGGGAGCTGTTTTTT. The V and J genes are TRBV6-4 and TRBJ2-2; D might be TRBD1 (6 bases). Trimming left V 0 bases short and J 0 bases short, with 8 bases between. The CDR3 sequence is 16 residues long. The germline gives CDR1 MRHNA, CDR2 SNTAGT.

The CDR3 here is CASSLEGAVEQFF. The CDR3 nucleotides are TGTGCCAGCAGCTTGGAGGGGGCCGTTGAGCAGTTCTTC. The chain couples TRBV9 to TRBJ2-1; possible D gene TRBD1, 7 bases. This CDR3 has 13 residues. CDR1 is SGDLS and CDR2 is YYNGEE in the germline V gene. Trimming left V 4 bases short and J 9 bases short, with 14 bases between.

The J gene is TRBJ2-5, the V gene TRBV7-2, with D unclear. Between the trimmed V and J ends, which lost 1 base and 9 bases, there was a span of 9 bases. Germline V gives CDR1 SGHTA, CDR2 FQGNSA. The CDR3 spans 12 residues. The CDR3 sequence: CASSLDQAAQYF. For the CDR3, the DNA is TGTGCCAGCAGCTTAGACCAGGCGGCCCAGTACTTC.

This clonotype came up many times. The J gene is TRBJ2-5, the V gene TRBV6-1; D gene ambiguous. This CDR3 comprises 12 residues. Deletions cut 1 base from V and 5 bases from J, with 5 bases between. CDR1 is MNHNS and CDR2 is SASEGT in the germline V gene. CDR3 sequence reads: CASSEVGETQYF. The CDR3 region has the DNA TGTGCCAGCAGTGAAGTTGGGGAGACCCAGTACTTC.

This clonotype was seen repeatedly, ten times or more. The chain recombines TRBV29-1 with TRBJ2-1, with 12 nucleotides matching TRBD2. V dropped 5 bases and J dropped 13; count of bases not matched to a gene: 3. The CDR3 has 11 residues. The V gene's germline CDR1 is SQVTM and CDR2 ANQGSEA. CDR3 sequence reads: CSVQTSGSQFF. CDR3 nucleotide sequence: TGCAGCGTTCAGACTAGCGGGAGTCAGTTCTTC.

This clonotype has more than one count but fewer than ten. This sequence joins TRBV6-2 or TRBV6-3 and TRBJ1-2, with 9 bases matching TRBD1. The CDR3 has 14 residues. Germline V gene sequence: CDR1 MNHEY, CDR2 SVGEGT. Trimming at V came to 2 bases and at J to 7 bases, leaving 5 bases not matched to a gene. CDR3: CASSYPTTGGGYTF. The CDR3 nucleotides read TGTGCCAGCAGTTACCCGACGACAGGGGGTGGCTACACCTTC.

The chain recombines TRBV11-2 with TRBJ2-1, with D perhaps TRBD2 (5 bases). Trimming pared 6 bases from V and 3 bases from J, leaving 15 bases between. The germline gives CDR1 SGHAT, CDR2 FQNNGV. This CDR3 is 15 amino acids long. The DNA for the CDR3 is TGTGCCAGCAGGTCTATAGCGTCTCGCTACAATGAGCAGTTCTTC. It encodes CASRSIASRYNEQFF.

The chain has TRBV6-4 and TRBJ2-1, with 7 bases aligning to TRBD2. Germline-derived CDR1 and CDR2 are MRHNA and SNTAGT. V dropped 5 bases and J dropped 6; count of bases not matched to a gene: 7. The CDR3 contains 14 residues. The CDR3 protein is CASSRDGTINEQFF. Written as DNA, the CDR3 is TGTGCCAGCAGTAGAGACGGGACTATCAATGAGCAGTTCTTC.